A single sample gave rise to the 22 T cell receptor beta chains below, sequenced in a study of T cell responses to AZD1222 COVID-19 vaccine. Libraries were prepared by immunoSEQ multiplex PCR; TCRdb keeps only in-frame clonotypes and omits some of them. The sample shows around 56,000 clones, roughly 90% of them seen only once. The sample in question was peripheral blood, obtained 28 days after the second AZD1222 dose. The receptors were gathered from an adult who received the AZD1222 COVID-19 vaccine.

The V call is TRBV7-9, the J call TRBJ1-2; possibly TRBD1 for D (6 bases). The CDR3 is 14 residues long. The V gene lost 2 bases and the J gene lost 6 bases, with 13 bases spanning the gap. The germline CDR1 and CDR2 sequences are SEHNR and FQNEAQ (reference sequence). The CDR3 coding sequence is TGTGCCAGCAGCTTAAACAGGGTAGGAAATGGCTACACCTTC. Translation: CASSLNRVGNGYTF.

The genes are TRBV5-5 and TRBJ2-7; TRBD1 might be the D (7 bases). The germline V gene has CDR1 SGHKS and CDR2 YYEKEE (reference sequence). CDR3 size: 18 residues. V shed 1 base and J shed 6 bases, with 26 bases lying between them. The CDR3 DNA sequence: TGTGCCAGCAGCTTGAGGGTGCAGGGGGGAAAAGCCGCAATCGAGCAGTACTTC. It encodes CASSLRVQGGKAAIEQYF.

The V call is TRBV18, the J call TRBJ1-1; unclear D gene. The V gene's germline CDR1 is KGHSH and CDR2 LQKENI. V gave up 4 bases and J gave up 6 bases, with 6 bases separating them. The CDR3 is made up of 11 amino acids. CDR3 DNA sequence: TGTGCCAGCTCACGGGAATCTGAAGCTTTCTTT. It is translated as CASSRESEAFF.

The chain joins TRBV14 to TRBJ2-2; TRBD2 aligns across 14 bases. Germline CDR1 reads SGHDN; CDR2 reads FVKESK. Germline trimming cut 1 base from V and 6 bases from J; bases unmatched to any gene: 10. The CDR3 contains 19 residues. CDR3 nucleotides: TGTGCCAGCAGCCAAGCCGGGACTAGCGGGAGAAAGGGGGCCGGGGAGCTGTTTTTT. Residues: CASSQAGTSGRKGAGELFF.

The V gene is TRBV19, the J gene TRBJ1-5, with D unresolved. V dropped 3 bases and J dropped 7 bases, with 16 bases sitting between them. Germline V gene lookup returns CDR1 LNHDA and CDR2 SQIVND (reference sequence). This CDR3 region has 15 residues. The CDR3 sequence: CASSMGWVTWQPQHF. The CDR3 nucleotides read TGTGCCAGTAGTATGGGGTGGGTAACTTGGCAGCCCCAGCATTTT.

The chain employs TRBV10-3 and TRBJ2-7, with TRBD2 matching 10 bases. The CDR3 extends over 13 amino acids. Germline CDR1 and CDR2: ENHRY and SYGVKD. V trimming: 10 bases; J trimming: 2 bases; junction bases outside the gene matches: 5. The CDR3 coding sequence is TGTGCCACCGGGACTAGCGAAACCTACGAGCAGTACTTC. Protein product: CATGTSETYEQYF.

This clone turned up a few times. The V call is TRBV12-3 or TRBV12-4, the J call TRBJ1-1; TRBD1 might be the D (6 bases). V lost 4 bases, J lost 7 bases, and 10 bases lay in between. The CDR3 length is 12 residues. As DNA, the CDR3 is TGTGCCAGCAGTTCCCACAGGGATGAAGCTTTCTTT. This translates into CASSSHRDEAFF.

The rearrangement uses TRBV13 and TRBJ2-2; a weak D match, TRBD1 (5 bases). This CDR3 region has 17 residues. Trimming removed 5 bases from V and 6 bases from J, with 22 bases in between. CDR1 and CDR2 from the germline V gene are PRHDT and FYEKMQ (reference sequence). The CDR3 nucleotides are TGTGCCAGCAGCAGTGGGGCAACAGCTACTAACCCCGGGGAGCTGTTTTTT. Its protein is CASSSGATATNPGELFF.

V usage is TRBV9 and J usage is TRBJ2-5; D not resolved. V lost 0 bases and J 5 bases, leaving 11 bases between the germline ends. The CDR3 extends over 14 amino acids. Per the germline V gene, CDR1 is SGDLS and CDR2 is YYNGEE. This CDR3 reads CASSVDTARETQYF. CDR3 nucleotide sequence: TGTGCCAGCAGCGTAGATACAGCGCGGGAGACCCAGTACTTC.

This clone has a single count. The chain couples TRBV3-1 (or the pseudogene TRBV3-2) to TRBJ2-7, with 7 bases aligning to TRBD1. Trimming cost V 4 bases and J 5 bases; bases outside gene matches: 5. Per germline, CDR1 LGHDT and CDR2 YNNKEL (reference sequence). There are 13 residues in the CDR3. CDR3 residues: CASSPNRGHEQYF. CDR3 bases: TGTGCCAGCAGCCCTAACAGGGGCCACGAGCAGTACTTC.

This chain's CDR3 is CASFRDSPNEQFF. Here the CDR3 DNA reads TGTGCCAGCTTCCGGGACAGCCCCAATGAGCAGTTCTTC. This chain uses TRBV18 with TRBJ2-1; 7 positions agree with TRBD1. The CDR3 is 13 amino acids. Germline trimming cut 7 bases from V and 6 bases from J; bases unmatched to any gene: 6. Germline V CDR1 and CDR2: KGHSH, LQKENI.

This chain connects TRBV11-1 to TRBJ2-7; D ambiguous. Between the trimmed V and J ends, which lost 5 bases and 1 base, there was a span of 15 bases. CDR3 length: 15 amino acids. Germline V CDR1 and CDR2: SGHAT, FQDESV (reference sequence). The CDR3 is CASSASFGPSYEQYF. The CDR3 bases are TGTGCCAGCAGCGCCTCCTTTGGGCCTTCCTACGAGCAGTACTTC.

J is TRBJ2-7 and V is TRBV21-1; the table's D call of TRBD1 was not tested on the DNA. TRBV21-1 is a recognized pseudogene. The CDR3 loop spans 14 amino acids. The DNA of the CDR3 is TGTGCCAGCAGCAATCGGGACAGGGGGTACGAGCAGTACTTC. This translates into CASSNRDRGYEQYF.

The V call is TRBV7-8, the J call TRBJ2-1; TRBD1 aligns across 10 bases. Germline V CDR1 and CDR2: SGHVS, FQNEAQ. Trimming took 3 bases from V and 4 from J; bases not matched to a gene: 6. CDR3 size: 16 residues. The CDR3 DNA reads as TGTGCCAGCAGCTTTGCCGGGACAGGGGATTACAATGAGCAGTTCTTC. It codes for CASSFAGTGDYNEQFF. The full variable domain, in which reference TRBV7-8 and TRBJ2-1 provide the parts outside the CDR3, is GAGVSQSPRYKVAKRGQDVALRCDPISGHVSLFWYQQALGQGPEFLTYFQNEAQLDKSGLPSDRFFAERPEGSVSTLKIQRTQQEDSAVYLCASSFAGTGDYNEQFFGPGTRLTVL.

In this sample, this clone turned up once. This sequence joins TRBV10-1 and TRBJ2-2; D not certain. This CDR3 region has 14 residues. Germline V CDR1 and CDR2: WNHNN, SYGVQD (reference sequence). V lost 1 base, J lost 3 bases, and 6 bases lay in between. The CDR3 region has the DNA TGCGCCAGCAGTGAGTGGGCAGACACCGGGGAGCTGTTTTTT. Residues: CASSEWADTGELFF.

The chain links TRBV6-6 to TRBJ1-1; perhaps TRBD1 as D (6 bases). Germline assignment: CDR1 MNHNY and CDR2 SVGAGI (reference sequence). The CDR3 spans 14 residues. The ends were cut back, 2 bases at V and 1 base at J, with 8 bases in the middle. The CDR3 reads CASSYEQGNTEAFF. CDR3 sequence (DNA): TGTGCCAGCAGTTACGAACAGGGGAACACTGAAGCTTTCTTT.

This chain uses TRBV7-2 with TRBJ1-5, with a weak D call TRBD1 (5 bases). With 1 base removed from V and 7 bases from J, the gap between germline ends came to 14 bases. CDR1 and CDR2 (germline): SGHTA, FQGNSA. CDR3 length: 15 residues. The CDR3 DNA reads TGTGCCAGCAGCTTAGATCTAGGGGTCGGGCAGCCCCAGCATTTT. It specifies CASSLDLGVGQPQHF. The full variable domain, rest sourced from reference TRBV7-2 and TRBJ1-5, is GAGVSQSPSNKVTEKGKDVELRCDPISGHTALYWYRQSLGQGLEFLIYFQGNSAPDKSGLPSDRFSAERTGGSVSTLTIQRTQQEDSAVYLCASSLDLGVGQPQHFGDGTRLSIL.

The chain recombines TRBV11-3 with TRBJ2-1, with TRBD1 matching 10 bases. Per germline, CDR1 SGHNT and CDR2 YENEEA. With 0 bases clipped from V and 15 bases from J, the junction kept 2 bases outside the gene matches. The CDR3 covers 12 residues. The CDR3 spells CASSLDRDRGFF. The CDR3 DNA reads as TGTGCCAGCAGCTTAGACCGGGACAGGGGGTTCTTC.

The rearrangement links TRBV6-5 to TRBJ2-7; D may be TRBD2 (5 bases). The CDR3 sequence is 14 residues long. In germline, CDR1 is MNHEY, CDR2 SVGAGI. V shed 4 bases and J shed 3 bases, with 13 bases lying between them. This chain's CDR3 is CASSSQATIYEQYF. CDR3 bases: TGTGCCAGCAGTTCCCAGGCGACTATCTACGAGCAGTACTTC.

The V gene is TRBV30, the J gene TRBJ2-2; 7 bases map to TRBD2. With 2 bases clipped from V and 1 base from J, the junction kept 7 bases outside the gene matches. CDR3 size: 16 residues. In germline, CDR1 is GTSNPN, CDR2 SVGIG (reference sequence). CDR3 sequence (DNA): TGTGCCTGGAGTCCGGGGGGTACCATGAACACCGGGGAGCTGTTTTTT. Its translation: CAWSPGGTMNTGELFF.

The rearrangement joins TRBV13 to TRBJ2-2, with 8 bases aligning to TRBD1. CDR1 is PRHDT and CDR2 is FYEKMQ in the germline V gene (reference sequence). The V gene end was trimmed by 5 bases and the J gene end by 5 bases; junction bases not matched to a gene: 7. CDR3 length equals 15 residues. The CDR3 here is CASSPGQGGTGELFF. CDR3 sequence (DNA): TGTGCCAGCAGCCCCGGACAGGGAGGTACCGGGGAGCTGTTTTTT.

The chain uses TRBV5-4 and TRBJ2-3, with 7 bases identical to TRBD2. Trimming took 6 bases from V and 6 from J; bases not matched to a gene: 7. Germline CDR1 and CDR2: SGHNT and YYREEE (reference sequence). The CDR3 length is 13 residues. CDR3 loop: CASKDAGVDTQYF. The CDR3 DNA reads TGTGCCAGCAAAGACGCGGGAGTGGATACGCAGTATTTT.